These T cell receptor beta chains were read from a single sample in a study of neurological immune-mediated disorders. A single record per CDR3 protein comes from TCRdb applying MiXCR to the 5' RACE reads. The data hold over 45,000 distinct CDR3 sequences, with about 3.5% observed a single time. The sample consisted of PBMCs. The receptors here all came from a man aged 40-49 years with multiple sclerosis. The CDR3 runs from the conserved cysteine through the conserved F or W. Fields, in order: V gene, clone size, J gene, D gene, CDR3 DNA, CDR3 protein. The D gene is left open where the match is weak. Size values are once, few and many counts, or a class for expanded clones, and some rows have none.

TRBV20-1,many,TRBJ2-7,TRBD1,TGCAGCCCTGGGACAGGGTCCCACGAGCAGTACTTC,CSPGTGSHEQYF
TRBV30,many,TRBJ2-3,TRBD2,TGTGCCTGGACTAGCGGGGGGGCTCCAGATACGCAGTATTTT,CAWTSGGAPDTQYF
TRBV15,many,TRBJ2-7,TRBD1,TGTGCCACCAGCAGAAGCGACAGGGCCCCCTACGAGCAGTACTTC,CATSRSDRAPYEQYF
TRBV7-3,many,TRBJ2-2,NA,TGTGCCAGCAGCCCCGGGGGCAGTACTACCGGGGAGCTGTTTTTT,CASSPGGSTTGELFF
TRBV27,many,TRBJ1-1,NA,TGTGCCAGCAGTTTAGGTGAGGACACTGAAGCTTTCTTT,CASSLGEDTEAFF
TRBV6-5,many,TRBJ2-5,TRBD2,TGTGCCAGCAGTTACCGGGACTACAGACAAGAGACCCAGTACTTC,CASSYRDYRQETQYF
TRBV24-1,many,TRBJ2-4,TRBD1,TGTGCCACCAGTGATCCTACGACAGGGGGCCAAAACATTCAGTACTTC,CATSDPTTGGQNIQYF
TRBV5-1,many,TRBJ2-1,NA,TGCGCCAGCAGCACCGACGGGCCCCACCGTGAGCAGTTCTTC,CASSTDGPHREQFF
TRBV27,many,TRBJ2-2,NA,TGTGCCAGCAGTTTATCCTGGAACACCGGGGAGCTGTTTTTT,CASSLSWNTGELFF
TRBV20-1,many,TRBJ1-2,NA,TGCAGTGCTAGAGACAGGACTACGAGTGGCTACACCTTC,CSARDRTTSGYTF
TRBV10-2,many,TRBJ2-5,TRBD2,TGCGCCGGGGGGACGGCTAGCGGGTCAGAGACCCAGTACTTC,CAGGTASGSETQYF
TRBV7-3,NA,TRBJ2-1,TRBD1,TGTGCCAGCGGGACAGGGGGCTCCAATGAGCAGTTCTTC,CASGTGGSNEQFF
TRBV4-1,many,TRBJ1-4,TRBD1,TGCGCCAGCAGCCGGACAGGGCTAGTAGGAGTTCAGGAAAAACTGTTTTTT,CASSRTGLVGVQEKLFF
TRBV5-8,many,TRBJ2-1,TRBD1,TGTGCCAGCAGGACAGGGGGCAATGAGCAGTTCTTC,CASRTGGNEQFF
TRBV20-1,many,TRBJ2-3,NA,TGCAGTGCTAGGGCGCGAAGGAAGGGGCGTGGCACAGATACGCAGTATTTT,CSARARRKGRGTDTQYF
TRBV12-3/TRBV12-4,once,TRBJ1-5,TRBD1,TGTGCCAGCAGCGACAGGGCTCACGGGAATCAGCCCCAGAATTTT,CASSDRAHGNQPQNF
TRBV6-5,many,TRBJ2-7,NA,TGTGCCAGCAGCAGAGACGCCGGCTCCTACGAGCAGTACTTC,CASSRDAGSYEQYF
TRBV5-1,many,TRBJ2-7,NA,TGCGCCAGCAGCCAACTGACAGATTCCTACGAGCAGTACTTC,CASSQLTDSYEQYF
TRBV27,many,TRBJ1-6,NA,TGTGCCAGCAAAGGGTCGGGGTCACCCCTCCACTTT,CASKGSGSPLHF
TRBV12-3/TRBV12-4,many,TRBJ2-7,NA,TGTGCCAGCACGTTGTTGCTAGCGAGCGAGCAGTACTTC,CASTLLLASEQYF
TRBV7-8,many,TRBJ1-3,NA,TGTGCCAGCAGCTTCGTGGGGGCCCTCTCTGGAAACACCATATATTTT,CASSFVGALSGNTIYF
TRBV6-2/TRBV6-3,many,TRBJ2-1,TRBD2,TGTGCCAGCAGTAGAGAAAGCGGGGGGGCTGTCTACAATGAGCAGTTCTTC,CASSRESGGAVYNEQFF
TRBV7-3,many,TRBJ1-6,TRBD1,TGTGCCAGCAGCACCGGGACAGGGGGTGATACACCCCTCCACTTT,CASSTGTGGDTPLHF
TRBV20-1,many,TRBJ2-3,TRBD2,TGCAGTGCCCCAAGCGGGGGGGACGTCTCTAGCACAGATACGCAGTATTTT,CSAPSGGDVSSTDTQYF
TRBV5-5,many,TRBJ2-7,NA,TGTGCCAGCAGCTTGATGGGAGCTGGCTACGAGCAGTACTTC,CASSLMGAGYEQYF
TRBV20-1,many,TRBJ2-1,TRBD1,TGCAGTGCTAGACGGACAGGGGGCTTCGGTGAGCAGTTCTTC,CSARRTGGFGEQFF
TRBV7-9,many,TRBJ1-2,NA,TGTGCCAGCAGCTCGGGGGACGGCTATGGCTACACCTTC,CASSSGDGYGYTF
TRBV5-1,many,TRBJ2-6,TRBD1,TGCGCCAGCAGCCCGTATTCCGGGACAGGATACTCTGGGGCCAACGTCCTGACTTTC,CASSPYSGTGYSGANVLTF
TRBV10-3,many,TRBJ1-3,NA,TGTGCCATCAGACCTTGGGGACTCTCTGGAAACACCATATATTTT,CAIRPWGLSGNTIYF
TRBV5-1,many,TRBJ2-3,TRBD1,TGCGCCAGCAGCTTGGCCCGGACAGGGGGTGCAGATACGCAGTATTTT,CASSLARTGGADTQYF
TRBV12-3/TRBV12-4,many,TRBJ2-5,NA,TGTGCCAGCAGTTTGTTCCAAGAGACCCAGTACTTC,CASSLFQETQYF
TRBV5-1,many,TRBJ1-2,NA,TGCGCCAGCAGCCCGGACAAGGAGGATGGGGGCTACACCTTC,CASSPDKEDGGYTF
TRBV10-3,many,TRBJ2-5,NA,TGTGCCATCAGTGACACGGCCAGGGGCGACCAAGAGACCCAGTACTTC,CAISDTARGDQETQYF
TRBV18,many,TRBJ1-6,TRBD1,TGTGCCAGCTCACCGGGGACAGGGGATTCACCCCTCCACTTT,CASSPGTGDSPLHF
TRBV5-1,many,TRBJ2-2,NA,TGCGCCAGCGCCTTAGGGGCCGGCGGGGAGCTGTTTTTT,CASALGAGGELFF
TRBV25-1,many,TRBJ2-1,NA,TGTGCCAGCAGTGAATTCAGGGGCTCCTACAATGAGCAGTTCTTC,CASSEFRGSYNEQFF
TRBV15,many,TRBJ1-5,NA,TGTGCCACCAGCAGGGGTGGGGGTCAGCCCCAGCATTTT,CATSRGGGQPQHF
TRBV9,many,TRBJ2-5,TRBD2,TGTGCCAGCAGCCCCCCCGGGGGGGGAGAGACCCAGTACTTC,CASSPPGGGETQYF
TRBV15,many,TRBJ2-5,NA,TGTGCCACCAGCAGAGATGCGACGGCACAAGAGACCCAGTACTTC,CATSRDATAQETQYF
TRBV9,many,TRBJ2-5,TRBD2,TGTGCCAGCAGCCCTAGCGGGGGGGCCCGAGAGACCCAGTACTTC,CASSPSGGARETQYF
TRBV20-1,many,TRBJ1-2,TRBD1,TGCAGTGCTAGAGATCGGGGACAGGGGGCGGTTAACTATGGCTACACCTTC,CSARDRGQGAVNYGYTF
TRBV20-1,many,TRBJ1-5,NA,TGCAGTGCTAGAGGGCCAGGGGATCAGCCCCAGCATTTT,CSARGPGDQPQHF
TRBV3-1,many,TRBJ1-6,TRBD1,TGTGCCAGCAGCCACCGGACAGGAGGTAATTCACCCCTCCACTTT,CASSHRTGGNSPLHF
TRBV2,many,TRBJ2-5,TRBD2,TGTGCCAGCAGTCACGGACTAGCGGGGGTACAAGAGACCCAGTACTTC,CASSHGLAGVQETQYF
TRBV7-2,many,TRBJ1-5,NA,TGTGCCAGCAGGCAGGGGACAAATAGCAATCAGCCCCAGCATTTT,CASRQGTNSNQPQHF